The 22 T cell receptor beta chains reported below all come from one sample, sequenced in a study of cytomegalovirus exposure and HLA in healthy donors. Vbeta (60) and Jbeta (13) primers were used in the PCR. Some clones are missing from TCRdb's copy, which holds only in-frame ones; the method was immunoSEQ multiplex PCR. The sample has a few hundred thousand clones; roughly 80% are singletons. Material for sequencing was PBMCs. These receptors originate from a man between 25 and 39 years old in good health and CMV-seronegative.

The chain is built from TRBV29-1 and TRBJ2-5; D is unclear. Trimming left V 4 bases short and J 5 bases short, with 14 bases between. The CDR3 loop spans 13 amino acids. Looked up from germline, CDR1 is SQVTM and CDR2 is ANQGSEA. The CDR3 DNA follows: TGCAGCGTTGTGTCCGACAATACGGAGACCCAGTACTTC. Residues: CSVVSDNTETQYF.

This clone was seen more than once but under ten times. The chain's CDR3 is CASSLFDLAGGPGELFF. DNA for the CDR3: TGTGCCAGCAGTTTATTCGACCTAGCGGGGGGGCCCGGGGAGCTGTTTTTT. The gene calls are TRBV28 and TRBJ2-2, with 12 bases fitting TRBD2. Losses at the gene ends were 1 base for V and 6 bases for J; bases not matched to a gene: 6. This CDR3 is 17 amino acids long. CDR1 is MDHEN and CDR2 is SYDVKM in the germline V gene.

The V gene is TRBV14, the J gene TRBJ1-2; perhaps TRBD1 as D (5 bases). CDR1 and CDR2 (germline): SGHDN, FVKESK. The CDR3 is 15 amino acids. Trimming left V 0 bases short and J 6 bases short, with 14 bases between. CDR3 nucleotides: TGTGCCAGCAGCCAAGATTGGGGTAGGGGCCATGGCTACACCTTC. Translation gives CASSQDWGRGHGYTF.

The chain carries TRBV5-6 and TRBJ2-5, with D unclear. The CDR3 runs to 13 residues. The ends were cut back, 2 bases at V and 2 bases at J, with 7 bases in the middle. Germline loops: CDR1 SGHDT, CDR2 YYEEEE. The CDR3 reads CASSLVQQETQYF. CDR3 coding DNA: TGTGCCAGCAGCTTAGTACAGCAAGAGACCCAGTACTTC.

V gene TRBV6-5 combines with J gene TRBJ1-2; 9 nucleotides agree with TRBD1. The CDR3 contains 14 residues. The germline CDR1 and CDR2 sequences are MNHEY and SVGAGI. Trimming cost V 3 bases and J 8 bases; bases outside gene matches: 7. The CDR3 region has the DNA TGTGCCAGCAGTTATGGGGGGACAGGGACGGGCTACACCTTC. Protein: CASSYGGTGTGYTF.

This chain links TRBV2 with TRBJ2-7; TRBD2 is a possible D gene (6 bases). CDR1 is SNHLY and CDR2 is FYNNEI in the germline V gene. This CDR3 has 12 amino acids. V was pared by 8 bases and J by 6 bases, with 14 bases between. CDR3 nucleotide sequence: TGTGCCAGCTTCGAGACTAGGTCCGAGCAGTACTTC. Translating gives CASFETRSEQYF.

This chain connects TRBV5-4 to TRBJ2-3, with TRBD1 as a possible D gene (7 bases). The V gene's germline CDR1 is SGHNT and CDR2 YYREEE (reference sequence). The CDR3 sequence is 15 residues long. Trimming left V 3 bases short and J 2 bases short, with 13 bases between. The CDR3 DNA reads TGTGCCAGCAGCTGGCAGGGGGGTCTCACAGATACGCAGTATTTT. Translation gives CASSWQGGLTDTQYF. Drawing the rest from reference TRBV5-4 and TRBJ2-3, the complete variable domain is ETGVTQSPTHLIKTRGQQVTLRCSSQSGHNTVSWYQQALGQGPQFIFQYYREEENGRGNFPPRFSGLQFPNYSSELNVNALELDDSALYLCASSWQGGLTDTQYFGPGTRLTVL.

CDR3 sequence reads: CASSSTPGIHTEAFF. CDR3 in DNA: TGTGCCAGTAGTTCAACCCCAGGGATCCACACTGAAGCTTTCTTT. J is TRBJ1-1 and V is TRBV19, with D possibly matching TRBD1 (5 bases). V lost 5 bases and J lost 3, with 16 bases in between. The V gene's germline CDR1 is LNHDA and CDR2 SQIVND (reference sequence). The CDR3 loop spans 15 amino acids.

This chain uses TRBV7-9 with TRBJ1-2; tentatively, D is TRBD1 (6 bases). The CDR3 spans 17 residues. Germline V gives CDR1 SEHNR, CDR2 FQNEAQ (reference sequence). V was pared by 5 bases and J by 0 bases, with 19 bases between. The CDR3 loop reads CASSPPDRDIANYGYTF. CDR3 coding DNA: TGTGCCAGCAGCCCGCCCGACCGGGACATAGCTAACTATGGCTACACCTTC.

The count of this clone is one. The chain joins TRBV7-6 to TRBJ2-3; a weak D match, TRBD2 (6 bases). Germline CDR1 and CDR2: SGHVS and FNYEAQ. This CDR3 region has 15 residues. V was clipped by 10 bases and J by 2 bases, with 19 bases between them. The CDR3 loop reads CAILRLAAITDTQYF. CDR3 sequence (DNA): TGTGCCATCCTGAGATTAGCGGCCATCACAGATACGCAGTATTTT.

This sequence joins TRBV19 and TRBJ1-5; TRBD1 agrees at 10 bases. Germline trimming cut 1 base from V and 0 bases from J; bases unmatched to any gene: 3. From germline, CDR1 is LNHDA and CDR2 SQIVND (reference sequence). CDR3 length: 17 residues. CDR3 coding DNA: TGTGCCAGTAGTATAGGACAGGGGGCGCCTAGCAATCAGCCCCAGCATTTT. Its protein product is CASSIGQGAPSNQPQHF.

This clone was seen once. The chain is built from TRBV6-5 and TRBJ2-1, with 8 bases fitting TRBD1. Germline-derived CDR1 and CDR2 are MNHEY and SVGAGI. This CDR3 comprises 16 residues. The J segment lost 5 bases and the V segment lost 0 bases, leaving 6 bases of the junction unmatched. The CDR3 loop is CASSYSTGVVHNEQFF. CDR3 nucleotide sequence: TGTGCCAGCAGTTACTCGACAGGGGTGGTCCACAATGAGCAGTTCTTC.

J is TRBJ1-5 and V is TRBV27; D unclear. Germline V lookup: CDR1 MNHEY, CDR2 SMNVEV (reference sequence). V lost 2 bases and J lost 1, with 6 bases in between. This CDR3 is 14 amino acids long. The CDR3 DNA reads TGTGCCAGCAGTTTAGGCCAGAGCAATCAGCCCCAGCATTTT. Its protein product is CASSLGQSNQPQHF.

The chain is built from TRBV5-4 and TRBJ2-5; 8 positions agree with TRBD1. This CDR3 contains 14 residues. Germline CDR1 is SGHNT and CDR2 is YYREEE (reference sequence). V lost 3 bases to trimming and J lost 4 bases; unmatched junction nucleotides: 5. The CDR3 DNA sequence: TGTGCCAGCAGCTCAAGACAGGGGTCAGAGACCCAGTACTTC. Amino acids: CASSSRQGSETQYF. The whole variable domain, filled in from reference TRBV5-4 and TRBJ2-5, reads ETGVTQSPTHLIKTRGQQVTLRCSSQSGHNTVSWYQQALGQGPQFIFQYYREEENGRGNFPPRFSGLQFPNYSSELNVNALELDDSALYLCASSSRQGSETQYFGPGTRLLVL.

This sequence joins TRBV6-4 and TRBJ1-2; 7 nucleotides line up with TRBD1. The length of the CDR3 is 12 residues. Germline CDR1 and CDR2: MRHNA and SNTAGT. With 7 bases clipped from V and 8 bases from J, the junction kept 7 bases outside the gene matches. The CDR3 is CASNRDRIGYTF. CDR3 nucleotides: TGTGCCAGCAATCGGGACAGAATCGGCTACACCTTC.

The genes are TRBV9 and TRBJ2-2; TRBD2 matches 9 bases. There are 15 residues in the CDR3. Trimming at V came to 0 bases and at J to 9 bases, leaving 6 bases not matched to a gene. Germline CDR1 reads SGDLS; CDR2 reads YYNGEE. The CDR3 coding sequence is TGTGCCAGCAGCGTAGGGGTAGCGGGGGACAGGGAGCTGTTTTTT. This gives the protein CASSVGVAGDRELFF.

This rearrangement joins TRBV10-3 to TRBJ1-1; D gene uncertain. CDR1 and CDR2 (germline): ENHRY, SYGVKD. CDR3 size: 13 residues. V was pared by 4 bases and J by 1 base, with 7 bases between. The CDR3 nucleotides read TGTGCCATCAGTGCCGTTTCGAACACTGAAGCTTTCTTT. Encoded protein: CAISAVSNTEAFF.

V and J are TRBV7-6 and TRBJ2-1; TRBD1 aligns across 10 bases. The CDR3 sequence is 16 residues long. V shed 5 bases and J 6 bases; nucleotides not matched to a gene: 10. Germline V gene lookup returns CDR1 SGHVS and CDR2 FNYEAQ. The CDR3 DNA sequence: TGTGCCAGCAGCCTGCCGGGACAGGGGTTTCTCAATGAGCAGTTCTTC. It is translated as CASSLPGQGFLNEQFF.

The J gene is TRBJ2-3, the V gene TRBV6-6; 8 bases match TRBD2. Trimming took 10 bases from V and 3 from J; bases not matched to a gene: 9. Germline assignment: CDR1 MNHNY and CDR2 SVGAGI (reference sequence). The CDR3 is 14 residues long. CDR3 sequence reads: CATLRGGLTDTQYF. The CDR3 coding sequence is TGTGCCACCCTCCGGGGGGGGCTGACAGATACGCAGTATTTT.

This clone was observed a handful of times. The chain links TRBV6-5 to TRBJ2-2; no firm D call. This CDR3 spans 14 amino acids. Trimming removed 4 bases from V and 1 base from J, with 7 bases in between. The germline V gene encodes CDR1 MNHEY and CDR2 SVGAGI. The CDR3 nucleotides are TGTGCCAGCAGTTCGAGATGGAACACCGGGGAGCTGTTTTTT. The encoded protein is CASSSRWNTGELFF.

Here the CDR3 DNA reads TGCAGTGCCTACAGAGCCTACGAGCAGTACTTC. Protein sequence: CSAYRAYEQYF. The chain couples TRBV20-1 to TRBJ2-7; D call uncertain. CDR3 length equals 11 residues. V was clipped by 6 bases and J by 2 bases, with 8 bases between them. The germline V gene has CDR1 DFQATT and CDR2 SNEGSKA (reference sequence).

V is TRBV5-1 and J is TRBJ2-1; D is uncertain. CDR3 size: 12 residues. The V and J ends lost 7 bases and 9 bases respectively, with 14 bases between them. CDR1 and CDR2 (germline): SGHRS, YFSETQ. Written as DNA, the CDR3 is TGCGCCAGCGCCACCGCAGAGGCTGAGCAGTTCTTC. This codes for CASATAEAEQFF.